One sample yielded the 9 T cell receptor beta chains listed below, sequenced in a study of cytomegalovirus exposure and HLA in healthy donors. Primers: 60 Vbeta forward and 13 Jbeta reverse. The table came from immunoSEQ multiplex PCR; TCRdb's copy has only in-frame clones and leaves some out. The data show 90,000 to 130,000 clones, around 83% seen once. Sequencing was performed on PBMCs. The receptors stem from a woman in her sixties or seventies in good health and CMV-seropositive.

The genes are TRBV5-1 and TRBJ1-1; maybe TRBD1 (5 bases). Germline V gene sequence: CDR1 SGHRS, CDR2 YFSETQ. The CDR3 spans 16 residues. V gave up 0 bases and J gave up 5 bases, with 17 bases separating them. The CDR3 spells CASSLVWGETPTEAFF. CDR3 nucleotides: TGCGCCAGCAGCTTGGTATGGGGGGAAACCCCGACTGAAGCTTTCTTT.

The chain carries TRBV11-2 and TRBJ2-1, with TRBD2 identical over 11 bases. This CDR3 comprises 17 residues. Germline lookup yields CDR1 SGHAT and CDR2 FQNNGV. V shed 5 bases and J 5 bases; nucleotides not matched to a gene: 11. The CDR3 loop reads CASSPPVGGLADNEQFF. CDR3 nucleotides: TGTGCCAGCAGCCCACCTGTGGGGGGACTAGCGGACAATGAGCAGTTCTTC.

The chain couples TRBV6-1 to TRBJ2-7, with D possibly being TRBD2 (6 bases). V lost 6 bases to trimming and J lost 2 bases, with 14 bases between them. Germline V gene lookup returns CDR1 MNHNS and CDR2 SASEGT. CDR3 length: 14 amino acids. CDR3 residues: CASRSRAGAYEQYF. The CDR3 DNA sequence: TGTGCCAGCAGGTCCAGAGCGGGTGCCTACGAGCAGTACTTC.

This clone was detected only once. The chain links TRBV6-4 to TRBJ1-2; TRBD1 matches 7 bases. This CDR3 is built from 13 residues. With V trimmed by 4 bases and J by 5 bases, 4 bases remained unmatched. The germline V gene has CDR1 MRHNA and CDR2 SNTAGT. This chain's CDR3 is CASSGNRGYGYTF. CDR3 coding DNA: TGTGCCAGCAGTGGGAACAGGGGTTATGGCTACACCTTC.

The CDR3 sequence: CASSFPMGQGAFF. CDR3 DNA: TGTGCCAGCAGCTTCCCTATGGGACAGGGAGCTTTCTTT. The chain recombines TRBV7-9 with TRBJ1-1; 9 nucleotides align to TRBD1. This CDR3 has 13 residues. Unmatched junction bases numbered 6, after V lost 3 bases and J lost 10 bases. In germline, CDR1 is SEHNR, CDR2 FQNEAQ (reference sequence). Looking up the rest from reference TRBV7-9 and TRBJ1-1 gives the full variable domain: DTGVSQNPRHKITKRGQNVTFRCDPISEHNRLYWYRQTLGQGPEFLTYFQNEAQLEKSRLLSDRFSAERPKGSFSTLEIQRTEQGDSAMYLCASSFPMGQGAFFGQGTRLTVV.

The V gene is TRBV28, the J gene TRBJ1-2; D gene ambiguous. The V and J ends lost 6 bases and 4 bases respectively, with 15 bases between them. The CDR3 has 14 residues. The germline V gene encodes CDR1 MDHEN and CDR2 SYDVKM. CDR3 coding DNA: TGTGCCAGCAGGCCAGGCTCCTCACCCTATGGCTACACCTTC. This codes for CASRPGSSPYGYTF.

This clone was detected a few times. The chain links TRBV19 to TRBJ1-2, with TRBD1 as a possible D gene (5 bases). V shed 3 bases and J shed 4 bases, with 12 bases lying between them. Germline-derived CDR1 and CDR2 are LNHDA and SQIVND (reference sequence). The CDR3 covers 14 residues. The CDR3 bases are TGTGCCAGTAGTATGGTCGGGGGGACCTATGGCTACACCTTC. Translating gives CASSMVGGTYGYTF.

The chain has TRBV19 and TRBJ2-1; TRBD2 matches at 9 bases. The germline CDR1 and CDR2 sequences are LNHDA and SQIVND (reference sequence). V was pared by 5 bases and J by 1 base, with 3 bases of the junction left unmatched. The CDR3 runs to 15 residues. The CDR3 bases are TGTGCCAGTAGTCAAAGCGGGAGGTCCTACAATGAGCAGTTCTTC. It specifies CASSQSGRSYNEQFF. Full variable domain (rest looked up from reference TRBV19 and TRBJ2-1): DGGITQSPKYLFRKEGQNVTLSCEQNLNHDAMYWYRQDPGQGLRLIYYSQIVNDFQKGDIAEGYSVSREKKESFPLTVTSAQKNPTAFYLCASSQSGRSYNEQFFGPGTRLTVL.

CDR3 coding DNA: TGTGCCAGCAGCCCAGGGGGCGCTTCTGGAAACACCATATATTTT. Its translation: CASSPGGASGNTIYF. The chain carries TRBV28 and TRBJ1-3, with 8 bases matching TRBD1. The CDR3 extends over 15 amino acids. The germline gives CDR1 MDHEN, CDR2 SYDVKM. Unmatched junction bases numbered 5, after V lost 6 bases and J lost 1 base.